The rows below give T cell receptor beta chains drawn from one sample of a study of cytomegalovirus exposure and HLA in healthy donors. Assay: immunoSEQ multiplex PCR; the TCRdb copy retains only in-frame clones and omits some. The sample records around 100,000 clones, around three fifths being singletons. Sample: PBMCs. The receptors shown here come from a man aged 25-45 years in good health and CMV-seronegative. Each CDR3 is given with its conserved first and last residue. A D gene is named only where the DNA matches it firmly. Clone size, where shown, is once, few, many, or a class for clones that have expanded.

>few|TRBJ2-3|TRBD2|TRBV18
TGTGCCAGCTCCAGCAGGAGAGGGCGGGAGGGCCGGACAGATACGCAGTATTTT
CASSSRRGREGRTDTQYF
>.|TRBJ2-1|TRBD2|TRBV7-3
TGTGCCAGCACCCCCGGGGGGAGTAATGAGCAGTTCTTC
CASTPGGSNEQFF
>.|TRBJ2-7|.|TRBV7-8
TGTGCCAGCAGCTTAGCGCGGAATCACCGTTCCTACGAGCAGTACTTC
CASSLARNHRSYEQYF
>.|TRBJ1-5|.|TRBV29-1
TGCAGCGCCCTGGACAGTAGCAATCAGCCCCAGCATTTT
CSALDSSNQPQHF
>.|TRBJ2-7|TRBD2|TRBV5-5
TGTGCCAGCAGCCCCCGGGGGGACGAGCAGTACTTC
CASSPRGDEQYF
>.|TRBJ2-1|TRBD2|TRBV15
TGTGCCACCGACTCCGGGACTAGCGGGTACAATGAGCAGTTCTTC
CATDSGTSGYNEQFF
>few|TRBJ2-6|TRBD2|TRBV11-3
TGTGCCAGCAGCCGGGGGGAGACCTCTGGGGCCAACGTCCTGACTTTC
CASSRGETSGANVLTF
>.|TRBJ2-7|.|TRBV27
TGTGCCAGCAGTTCAACTTGGGCTCCCTACGAGCAGTACTTC
CASSSTWAPYEQYF
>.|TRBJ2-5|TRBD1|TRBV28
TGTGCCAGCCTATCGCGGGACAGGGAAGAGACCCAGTACTTC
CASLSRDREETQYF
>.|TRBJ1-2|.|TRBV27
TGTGCCAGCAGTCCCCGACCGAGCAGGGGTGATGGCTACACCTTC
CASSPRPSRGDGYTF
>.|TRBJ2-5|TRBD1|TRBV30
TGTGCCTGGACCCTACAGGGGAACCAAGAGACCCAGTACTTC
CAWTLQGNQETQYF
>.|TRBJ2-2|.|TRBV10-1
TGCGCCAGCAGTGAAGGGAGAGGGCAAGTCAAGGGGGAGCTGTTTTTT
CASSEGRGQVKGELFF
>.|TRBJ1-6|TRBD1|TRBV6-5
TGTGCCAGCAGTTTAGGACAGGAGGTTTCACCCCTCCACTTT
CASSLGQEVSPLHF
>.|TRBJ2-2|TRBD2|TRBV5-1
TGCGCCAGCATGTCTAGCGGGAGCGCGTGGGCCGGGGAGCTGTTTTTT
CASMSSGSAWAGELFF
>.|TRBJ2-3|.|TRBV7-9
TGTTCCAGCAGCTTAGCAGCCTACTTGGGGGCGGGAGTCGCAGATACGCAGTATTTT
CSSSLAAYLGAGVADTQYF
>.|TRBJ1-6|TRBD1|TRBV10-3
TGTGCCACACAGACAGGGGGTCCACCCCTCCACTTT
CATQTGGPPLHF
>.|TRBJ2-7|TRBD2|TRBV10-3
TGTGCCATCAGCCTCTCTAGCGGGGGGCTCTACGAGCAGTACTTC
CAISLSSGGLYEQYF
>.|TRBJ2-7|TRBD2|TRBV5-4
TGTGCCAGCAGCGCAGGACTAGCGGCCAGCTCCTACGAGCAGTACTTC
CASSAGLAASSYEQYF
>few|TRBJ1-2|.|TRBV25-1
TGTGCCAGCAGTAGCCCCTGGGAGGGAAAAGCTTACACCTTC
CASSSPWEGKAYTF
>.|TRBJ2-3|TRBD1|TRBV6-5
TGTGCCAGCAGTTACCCCCCCGGACAGGGCACAGATACGCAGTATTTT
CASSYPPGQGTDTQYF
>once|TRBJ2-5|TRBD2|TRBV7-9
TGTGCCAGCAGCCAAACTAGCGGGGGGGCGGAGACCCAGTACTTC
CASSQTSGGAETQYF
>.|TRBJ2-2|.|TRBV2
TGTGCCAGCAGTGCGTCCTGGGTTTCGGGCACCGGGGAGCTGTTTTTT
CASSASWVSGTGELFF
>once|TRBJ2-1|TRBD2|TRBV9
TGTGCCAGCAGCGTAGCGGCTAGCGGGAGGATCTACAATGAGCAGTTCTTC
CASSVAASGRIYNEQFF
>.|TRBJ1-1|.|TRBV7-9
TGTGCCAGCAGCGCGCGAGGGGGGAACACTGAAGCTTTCTTT
CASSARGGNTEAFF
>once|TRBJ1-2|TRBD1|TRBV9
TGTGCCAGCAGCGCTCCAGGGGGCTATGGCTACACCTTC
CASSAPGGYGYTF
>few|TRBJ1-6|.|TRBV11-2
TGTGCCAGCAGCTTAGGGGCAGGCGCTACACCCCTCCACTTT
CASSLGAGATPLHF
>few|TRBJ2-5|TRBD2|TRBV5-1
TGCGCCAGCAGCTTGGGACTAGCGGGAGGTAGGGGTGAGACCCAGTACTTC
CASSLGLAGGRGETQYF
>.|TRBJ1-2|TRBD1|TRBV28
TGTGCCAGCAGTCGATACGGACAGGCTATCTATGGCTACACCTTC
CASSRYGQAIYGYTF
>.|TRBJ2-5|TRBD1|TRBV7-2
TGTGCCAGCAGCCCACAGGGGGGAGAGACCCAGTACTTC
CASSPQGGETQYF
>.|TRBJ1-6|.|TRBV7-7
TGTGCTAGCAGCGTTCGCGACGGGAGGAATTCACCCCTCCACTTT
CASSVRDGRNSPLHF
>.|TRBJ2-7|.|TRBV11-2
TGTGCCAGCAGCTTAGCTCACGACTCCATCTACGAGCAGTACTTC
CASSLAHDSIYEQYF
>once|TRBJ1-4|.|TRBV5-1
TGCGCCAGCAGCCCCCCCATCGGGGGGACTAATGAAAAACTGTTTTTT
CASSPPIGGTNEKLFF
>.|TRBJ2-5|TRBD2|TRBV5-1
TGCGCCAGCAGCTTGGTACTAGCGGGAGCAGTGGGAGAGACCCAGTACTTC
CASSLVLAGAVGETQYF
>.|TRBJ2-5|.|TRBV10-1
TGCGCCAGCAGTGACAGGGGATGGGAGACCCAGTACTTC
CASSDRGWETQYF
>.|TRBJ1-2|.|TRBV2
TGTGCCACCGTGGGGGACTACGGCTACACCTTC
CATVGDYGYTF
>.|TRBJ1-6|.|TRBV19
TGTGCCAGTAGTTTGATACAGGGTTATAATTCACCCCTCCACTTT
CASSLIQGYNSPLHF
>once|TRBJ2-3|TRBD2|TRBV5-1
TGCGCCAGCCGCCTCGAAAGCGGGAGAGGGGACACGCAGTATTTT
CASRLESGRGDTQYF
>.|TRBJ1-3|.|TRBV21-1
TGTGCCACCGAAGGGGGCGGAAACACCATATATTTT
CATEGGGNTIYF
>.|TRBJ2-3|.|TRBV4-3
TGCGCCAGCAGCCAAGATAGCCTAGCGAGAGATACGCAGTATTTT
CASSQDSLARDTQYF
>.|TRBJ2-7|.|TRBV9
TGTGCCAGCAGCGTAGGGGGCGGCGAGCAGTACTTC
CASSVGGGEQYF
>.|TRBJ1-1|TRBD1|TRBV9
TGTGCCAGCAGCCTGGACAGGGCTATCAACACTGAAGCTTTCTTT
CASSLDRAINTEAFF
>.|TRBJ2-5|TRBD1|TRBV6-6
TGTGCCAGTACAGGGGGAGAGACCCAGTACTTC
CASTGGETQYF
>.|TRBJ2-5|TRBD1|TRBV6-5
TGTGCCAGCAGTGGGACAGGGGAGACCCAGTACTTC
CASSGTGETQYF
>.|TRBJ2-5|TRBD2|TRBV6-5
TGTGCCAGCAGTAGCGGGATCCCGGGGCAAGAGACCCAGTACTTC
CASSSGIPGQETQYF
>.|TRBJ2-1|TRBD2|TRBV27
TGTGCCAGCACGTATCTAGCGGGAGTTAATGAGCAGTTCTTC
CASTYLAGVNEQFF